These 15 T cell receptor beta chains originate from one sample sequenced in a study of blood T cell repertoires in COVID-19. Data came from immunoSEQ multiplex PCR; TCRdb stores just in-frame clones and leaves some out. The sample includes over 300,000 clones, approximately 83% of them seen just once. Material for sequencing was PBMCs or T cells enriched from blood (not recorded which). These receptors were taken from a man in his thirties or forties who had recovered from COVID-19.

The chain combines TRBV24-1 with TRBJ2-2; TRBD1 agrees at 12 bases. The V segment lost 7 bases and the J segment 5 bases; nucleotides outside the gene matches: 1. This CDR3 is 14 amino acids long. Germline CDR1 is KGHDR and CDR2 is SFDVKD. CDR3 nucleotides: TGTGCCACCAGGGGACAGGGGGCGACCGGGGAGCTGTTTTTT. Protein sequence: CATRGQGATGELFF.

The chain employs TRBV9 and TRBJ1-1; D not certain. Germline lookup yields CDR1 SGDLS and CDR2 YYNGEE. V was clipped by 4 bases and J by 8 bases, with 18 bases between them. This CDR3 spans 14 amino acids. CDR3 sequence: CASSLSGGEWEAFF. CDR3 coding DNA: TGTGCCAGCAGCCTCTCCGGCGGGGAGTGGGAAGCTTTCTTT.

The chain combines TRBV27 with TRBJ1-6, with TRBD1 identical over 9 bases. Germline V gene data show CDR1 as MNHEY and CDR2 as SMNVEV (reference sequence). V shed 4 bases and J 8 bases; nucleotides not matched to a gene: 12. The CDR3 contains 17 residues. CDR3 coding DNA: TGTGCCAGCAGTTCCCGCCGGGACAGGGAAAAGGATTCACCCCTCCACTTT. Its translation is CASSSRRDREKDSPLHF.

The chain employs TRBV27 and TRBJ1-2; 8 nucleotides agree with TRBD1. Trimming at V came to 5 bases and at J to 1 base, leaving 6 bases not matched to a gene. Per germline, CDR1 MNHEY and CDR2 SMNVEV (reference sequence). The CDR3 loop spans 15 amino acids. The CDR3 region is CASSNRGQGNYGYTF. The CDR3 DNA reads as TGTGCCAGCAGTAATCGAGGACAGGGTAACTATGGCTACACCTTC.

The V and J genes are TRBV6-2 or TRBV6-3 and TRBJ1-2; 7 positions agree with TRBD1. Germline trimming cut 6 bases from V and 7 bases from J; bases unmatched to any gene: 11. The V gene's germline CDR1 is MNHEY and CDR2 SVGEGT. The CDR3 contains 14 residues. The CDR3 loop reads CASSQLRQGGGYTF. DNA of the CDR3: TGTGCCAGCAGCCAACTCAGACAGGGTGGTGGCTACACCTTC.

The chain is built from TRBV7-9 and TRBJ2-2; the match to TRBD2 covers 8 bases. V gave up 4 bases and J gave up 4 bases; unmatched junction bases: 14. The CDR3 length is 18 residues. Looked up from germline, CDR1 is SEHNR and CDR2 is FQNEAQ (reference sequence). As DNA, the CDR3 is TGTGCCAGCAGCTCCCAACAACTAGCGGAAAAGCTCACCGGGGAGCTGTTTTTT. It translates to CASSSQQLAEKLTGELFF.

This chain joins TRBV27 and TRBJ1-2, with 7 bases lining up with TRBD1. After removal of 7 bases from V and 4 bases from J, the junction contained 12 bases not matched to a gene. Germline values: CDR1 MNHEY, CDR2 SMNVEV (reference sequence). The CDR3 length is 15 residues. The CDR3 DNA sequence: TGTGCCAGCAATCCATCGATAACAGGGGCCTATGGCTACACCTTC. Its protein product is CASNPSITGAYGYTF.

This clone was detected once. CDR3 in DNA: TGTGCCAGCTCAACCCCCGGGACAGTTCTAGAGACCCAGTACTTC. Its protein is CASSTPGTVLETQYF. The chain carries TRBV18 and TRBJ2-5; 7 nucleotides agree with TRBD1. The V and J ends lost 5 bases and 4 bases, in that order; junction bases with no gene match: 10. CDR1 is KGHSH, CDR2 LQKENI, per germline. This CDR3 comprises 15 residues.

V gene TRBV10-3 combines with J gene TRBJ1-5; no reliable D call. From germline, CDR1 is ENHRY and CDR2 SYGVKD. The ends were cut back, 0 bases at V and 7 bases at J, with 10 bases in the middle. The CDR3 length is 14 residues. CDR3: CAISESSPGQPQHF. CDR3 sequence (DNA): TGTGCCATCAGTGAGTCTTCCCCGGGACAGCCCCAGCATTTT.

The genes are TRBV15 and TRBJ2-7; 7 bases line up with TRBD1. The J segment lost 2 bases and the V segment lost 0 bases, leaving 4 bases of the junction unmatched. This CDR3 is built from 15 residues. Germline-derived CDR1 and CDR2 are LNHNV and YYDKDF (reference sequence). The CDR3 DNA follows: TGTGCCACCAGCAGAGAAGGGACAGAAACCTACGAGCAGTACTTC. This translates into CATSREGTETYEQYF.

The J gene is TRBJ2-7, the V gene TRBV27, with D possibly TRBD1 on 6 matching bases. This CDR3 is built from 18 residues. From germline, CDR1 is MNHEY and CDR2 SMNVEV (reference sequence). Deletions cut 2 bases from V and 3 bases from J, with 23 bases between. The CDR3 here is CASSLLPGTGSGIYEQYF. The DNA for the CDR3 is TGTGCCAGCAGTTTACTTCCCGGAACAGGGTCTGGGATCTACGAGCAGTACTTC.

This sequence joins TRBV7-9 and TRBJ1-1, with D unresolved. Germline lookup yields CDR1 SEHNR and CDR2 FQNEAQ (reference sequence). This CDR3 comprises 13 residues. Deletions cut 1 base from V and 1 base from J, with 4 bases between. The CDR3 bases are TGTGCCAGCAGCTTAGTAGCGAACACTGAAGCTTTCTTT. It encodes CASSLVANTEAFF.

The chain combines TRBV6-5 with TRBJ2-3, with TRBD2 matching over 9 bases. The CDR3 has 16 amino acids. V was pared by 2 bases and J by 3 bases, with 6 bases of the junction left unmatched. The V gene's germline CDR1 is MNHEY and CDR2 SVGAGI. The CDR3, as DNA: TGTGCCAGCAGTTACGGGCTAGCGGGGAGGACAGATACGCAGTATTTT. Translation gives CASSYGLAGRTDTQYF.

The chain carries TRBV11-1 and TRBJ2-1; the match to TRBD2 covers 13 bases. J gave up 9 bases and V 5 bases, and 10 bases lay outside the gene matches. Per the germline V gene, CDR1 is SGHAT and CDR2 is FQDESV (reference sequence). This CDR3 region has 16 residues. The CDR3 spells CASSTQALAGGLEQFF. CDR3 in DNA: TGTGCCAGCAGCACCCAAGCACTAGCGGGGGGGCTTGAGCAGTTCTTC.

For the CDR3, the DNA is TGTGCCAGCAGCTTAGATCCGGGGTCCGGCTACACCTTC. It is translated as CASSLDPGSGYTF. The chain uses TRBV11-2 and TRBJ1-2, with no clear D. Deletions cut 0 bases from V and 8 bases from J, with 10 bases between. CDR3 size: 13 residues. Per germline, CDR1 SGHAT and CDR2 FQNNGV.